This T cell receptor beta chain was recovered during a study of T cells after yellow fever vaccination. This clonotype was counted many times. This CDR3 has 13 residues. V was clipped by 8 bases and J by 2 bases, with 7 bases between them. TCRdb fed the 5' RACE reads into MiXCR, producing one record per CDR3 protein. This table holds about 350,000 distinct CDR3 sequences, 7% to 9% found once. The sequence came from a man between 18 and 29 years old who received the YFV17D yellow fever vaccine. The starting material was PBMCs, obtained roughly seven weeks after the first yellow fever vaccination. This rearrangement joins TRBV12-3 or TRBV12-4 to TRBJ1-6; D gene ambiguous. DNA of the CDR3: TGTGCCAGCGGATCCCCCTATAATTCACCCCTCCACTTT. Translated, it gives CASGSPYNSPLHF.